The 16 T cell receptor beta chains listed next were all sequenced from one sample in a study of blood T cells in healthy people across ages. A J-beta primer mix and a sample-barcoded 5' primer were used in a second PCR of roughly 6 to 12 cycles. TCRdb reprocessed the 5' RACE reads with MiXCR, giving one entry per CDR3 protein. The sample yields 700,000 to 800,000 distinct CDR3 sequences, roughly 44% seen once. The sequenced sample consisted of blood. The source of these receptors is an older woman in good health.

This clonotype was seen a handful of times. The chain employs TRBV25-1 and TRBJ2-6; D ambiguous. V lost 4 bases and J 0 bases, leaving 13 bases between the germline ends. This CDR3 spans 17 amino acids. Germline-derived CDR1 and CDR2 are MGHDK and SYGVNS. The CDR3 DNA reads as TGTGCCAGCAGTGCACCCAACTCGGGCTCTGGGGCCAACGTCCTGACTTTC. This sequence encodes CASSAPNSGSGANVLTF.

This clonotype was counted a few times. The rearrangement links TRBV12-3 or TRBV12-4 to TRBJ1-1; the D is unclear. V lost 6 bases and J 0 bases, leaving 14 bases between the germline ends. The CDR3 extends over 15 amino acids. CDR3 residues: CASRPSTGMNTEAFF. CDR3 DNA sequence: TGTGCCAGCAGACCCTCCACCGGCATGAACACTGAAGCTTTCTTT.

This chain links TRBV2 with TRBJ2-7; 7 nucleotides line up with TRBD1. The J segment lost 2 bases and the V segment lost 11 bases, leaving 9 bases of the junction unmatched. This CDR3 comprises 13 residues. Germline CDR1 reads SNHLY; CDR2 reads FYNNEI. CDR3 DNA: TGTGCCGTCCCGGGACAGCTTCCCTACGAGCAGTACTTC. This gives the protein CAVPGQLPYEQYF.

This clonotype was found a few times. The V call is TRBV29-1, the J call TRBJ2-3, with 10 bases matching TRBD2. Trimming took 6 bases from V and 4 from J; bases not matched to a gene: 4. Germline CDR1 and CDR2: SQVTM and ANQGSEA. The CDR3 covers 13 residues. The CDR3 protein is CSVGAGGADTQYF. Here the CDR3 DNA reads TGCAGCGTGGGAGCGGGGGGGGCAGATACGCAGTATTTT.

The V gene is TRBV4-3, the J gene TRBJ2-3; D possibly corresponds to TRBD2 (6 bases). CDR3 length equals 16 residues. Trimming pared 0 bases from V and 0 bases from J, leaving 10 bases between. Germline V gives CDR1 LGHNA, CDR2 YSLEER. The CDR3 coding sequence is TGCGCCAGCAGCCAAGAAACACTAGCAAGCACAGATACGCAGTATTTT. This codes for CASSQETLASTDTQYF.

The chain links TRBV5-1 to TRBJ2-3; 10 positions match TRBD1. The CDR3 sequence is 15 residues long. After removal of 0 bases from V and 6 bases from J, the junction contained 4 bases not matched to a gene. Germline values: CDR1 SGHRS, CDR2 YFSETQ. CDR3 sequence reads: CASSLVGQGYDTQYF. DNA of the CDR3: TGCGCCAGCAGCTTGGTGGGACAGGGGTATGATACGCAGTATTTT.

This clonotype was found a few times. This chain connects TRBV6-6 to TRBJ2-3, with D unclear. The CDR3 contains 14 residues. Trimming stripped 8 bases from V and 0 bases from J, with 12 bases between. CDR1 is MNHNY and CDR2 is SVGAGI in the germline V gene (reference sequence). CDR3 DNA: TGTGCCAGCGGGTACTCATCTAGCACAGATACGCAGTATTTT. Protein: CASGYSSSTDTQYF.

This clonotype turned up a few times. J is TRBJ2-7 and V is TRBV20-1, with 10 bases fitting TRBD2. The germline CDR1 and CDR2 sequences are DFQATT and SNEGSKA (reference sequence). CDR3 length equals 14 residues. V shed 5 bases and J 7 bases; nucleotides not matched to a gene: 11. The CDR3 DNA reads TGCAGTGCTTCAGCGGGAGGGCCCTCGAGAGAGCAGTACTTC. This encodes CSASAGGPSREQYF.

This clonotype has more than one count but fewer than ten. This sequence joins TRBV7-3 and TRBJ2-1; TRBD1 or TRBD2 may be the D gene (5 bases each). This CDR3 contains 13 residues. From germline, CDR1 is SGHTA and CDR2 FQGTGA. Trimming removed 5 bases at V and 10 bases at J, with 15 bases between. In nucleotides, the CDR3 is TGTGCCAGCAGCCCCTCTCCCAGGGACGAGCAGTTCTTC. Its protein is CASSPSPRDEQFF. The complete variable domain, with remaining parts taken from reference TRBV7-3 and TRBJ2-1, reads GAGVSQTPSNKVTEKGKYVELRCDPISGHTALYWYRQSLGQGPEFLIYFQGTGAADDSGLPNDRFFAVRPEGSVSTLKIQRTERGDSAVYLCASSPSPRDEQFFGPGTRLTVL.

Concerning this clonotype itself: Germline and junction disagree at one end, which may indicate a read error. V is TRBV7-3 and J is TRBJ2-1; D not resolved. This CDR3 contains 12 residues. Germline loops: CDR1 SGHTA, CDR2 FQGTGA. In DNA form, the CDR3 reads TGTGCCTGCAGTCGCGCTGGGGATGAGCAGTTCTTC. It is translated as CACSRAGDEQFF.

This clonotype was found a few times. At one end, the junction sequence differs from germline, possibly due to a read error. The V and J genes are TRBV7-2 and TRBJ2-5, with TRBD2 matching over 11 bases. The CDR3 length is 17 residues. Germline lookup yields CDR1 SGHTA and CDR2 FQGNSA. CDR3 sequence: CASNGKGTSGTRETRYF. The CDR3, as DNA: TGTGCCAGCAACGGAAAAGGGACTAGCGGAACTAGAGAGACCCGGTACTTC. The full variable domain, rest sourced from reference TRBV7-2 and TRBJ2-5, is GAGVSQSPSNKVTEKGKDVELRCDPISGHTALYWYRQSLGQGLEFLIYFQGNSAPDKSGLPSDRFSAERTGGSVSTLTIQRTQQEDSAVYLCASNGKGTSGTRETRYFGPGTRLLVL.

The chain is built from TRBV20-1 and TRBJ2-5, with TRBD2 as a possible D gene (6 bases). V lost 0 bases, J lost 4 bases, and 12 bases lay in between. CDR3 length equals 14 residues. Germline CDR1 reads DFQATT; CDR2 reads SNEGSKA (reference sequence). The CDR3 nucleotides are TGCAGTGCTAGAGACGCGCTAGCGAGAGAGACCCAGTACTTC. Translated, it gives CSARDALARETQYF.

With respect to this clonotype: A much larger clone lies a single base off, so this may be a read error. J is TRBJ1-2 and V is TRBV29-1; D ambiguous. Trimming left V 3 bases short and J 6 bases short, with 8 bases between. The CDR3 length is 11 residues. From germline, CDR1 is SQVTM and CDR2 ANQGSEA. CDR3 loop: CSVERGHGYTF. CDR3 bases: TGCAGCGTTGAGAGAGGCCATGGCTACACCTTC.

A word on this clonotype: Just one base apart from a much larger clone, this may be a read error. This chain links TRBV7-2 with TRBJ2-1, with D unclear. Matching the DNA end better, TRBJ2-7 makes the J call doubtful. This CDR3 comprises 13 residues. CDR1 is SGHTA and CDR2 is FQGNSA in the germline V gene. CDR3 bases: TGTGCCAGCACGACGAGCTCCTACAATGAGCAGTACTTC. Its protein product is CASTTSSYNEQYF.

This clonotype turned up a few times. Here the CDR3 DNA reads TGTGCCAGCACGGTGGGGGGCGCGGGCTATGGCTACACCTTC. Its protein product is CASTVGGAGYGYTF. J is TRBJ1-2 and V is TRBV28, with D possibly TRBD1 on 6 matching bases. Germline lookup yields CDR1 MDHEN and CDR2 SYDVKM. This CDR3 region has 14 residues. Between the trimmed V and J ends, which lost 7 bases and 4 bases, there was a span of 16 bases.

This clonotype was counted once. The conserved phenylalanine or tryptophan normally closing the CDR3 is absent here, so this likely arose from a read error. The J gene is TRBJ2-7, the V gene TRBV6-2 or TRBV6-3, with TRBD2 matching over 7 bases. The CDR3 covers 14 residues. Germline assignment: CDR1 MNHEY and CDR2 SVGEGT. The CDR3 DNA sequence: TGTGCCGGCAGTATAAGGGAGGGCTCCGACGAGCAGTACTTG. Protein product: CAGSIREGSDEQYL.